This T cell receptor beta chain was retrieved from a study of blood T cell repertoires in COVID-19. Clones were read by immunoSEQ multiplex PCR, and TCRdb kept only the in-frame ones, dropping some. In the table there are approximately 280,000 clones, 75% to 90% of which are singletons. Germline lookup yields CDR1 MNHEY and CDR2 SVGAGI. This CDR3 is built from 13 residues. Trimming stripped 5 bases from V and 4 bases from J, with 11 bases between. This receptor was obtained from a woman between 45 and 65 years old who had recovered from COVID-19. Sequences were obtained from PBMCs or T cells enriched from blood (not recorded which). The genes are TRBV6-5 and TRBJ1-2, with D perhaps matching TRBD1 (5 bases). The CDR3 protein is CASSQGRTYGYTF. The CDR3 DNA reads as TGTGCCAGCAGTCAGGGTAGGACCTATGGCTACACCTTC.